What follows are 23 T cell receptor beta chains derived from one specimen sequenced in a study of T-cell reconstitution after alpha-beta-depleted transplantation in children. As it was prepared, the TCRbeta library received unique molecular identifiers. TCRdb re-called the PCR reads through MiXCR, storing one row per CDR3 protein. The sample records approximately 130,000 distinct CDR3 sequences, 8.5% to 10% being singletons. Sequencing used PBMCs, mostly from graft donor cells, obtained 180 days after TCRalphabeta/CD19-depleted stem cell transplant. The source is a girl in the first two years of life who had a stem cell transplant for combined immunodeficiency, so the T cells may come from the graft donor.

Concerning this clonotype: Sequence at one end of the junction differs from germline and may be a read error. J is TRBJ2-1 and V is TRBV20-1; a possible D gene is TRBD2 (5 bases). This CDR3 comprises 16 residues. CDR1 and CDR2 from the germline V gene are DFQATT and SNEGSKA (reference sequence). The chain's CDR3 is CSARGPWRLSYTEQFF. The CDR3 region has the DNA TGCAGTGCTAGAGGGCCCTGGAGGTTATCCTACACTGAGCAGTTCTTC.

Ten or more counts support this clonotype. The chain has TRBV6-2 or TRBV6-3 and TRBJ2-1; D is undetermined. This CDR3 comprises 15 residues. Germline V lookup: CDR1 MNHEY, CDR2 SVGEGT. Trimming cost V 7 bases and J 2 bases, with 15 bases left between them. The CDR3 region is CASTPVAEAYNEQFF. The CDR3 DNA reads as TGTGCCAGCACCCCAGTAGCCGAAGCCTACAATGAGCAGTTCTTC.

The V call is TRBV12-3 or TRBV12-4, the J call TRBJ2-1; D tentatively reads TRBD1 or TRBD2 (5 bases each). This CDR3 is 12 amino acids long. With 3 bases removed from V and 6 bases from J, the gap between germline ends came to 6 bases. The CDR3 is CASSFGGNEQFF. The CDR3, as DNA: TGTGCCAGCAGTTTTGGGGGCAATGAGCAGTTCTTC.

This clonotype turned up a few times. The chain carries TRBV20-1 and TRBJ2-3; weak D call: TRBD2 (6 bases). V was pared by 3 bases and J by 4 bases, with 17 bases between. The CDR3 is 15 residues long. From germline, CDR1 is DFQATT and CDR2 SNEGSKA (reference sequence). The CDR3 region is CSARSSGGLADTQYF. The CDR3 DNA is TGCAGTGCTAGGTCCTCCGGGGGTTTAGCAGATACGCAGTATTTT.

This rearrangement joins TRBV15 to TRBJ1-1; possible D gene TRBD1, 5 bases. Per germline, CDR1 LNHNV and CDR2 YYDKDF (reference sequence). The CDR3 has 14 amino acids. Trimming pared 0 bases from V and 4 bases from J, leaving 9 bases between. The CDR3 protein is CATSRDRDRTEAFF. The CDR3 DNA reads TGTGCCACCAGCAGAGATAGGGACCGCACTGAAGCTTTCTTT.

This chain joins TRBV5-6 and TRBJ2-5, with 10 bases identical to TRBD2. This CDR3 comprises 17 residues. The germline gives CDR1 SGHDT, CDR2 YYEEEE. The J segment lost 4 bases and the V segment lost 4 bases, leaving 13 bases of the junction unmatched. The CDR3 spells CASSGIAGGHARETQYF. The DNA of the CDR3 is TGTGCCAGCAGCGGGATAGCGGGGGGCCACGCCAGAGAGACCCAGTACTTC.

This clonotype has just a few counts. The chain is built from TRBV7-8 and TRBJ1-6; D is undetermined. This CDR3 has 15 amino acids. With 4 bases removed from V and 4 bases from J, the gap between germline ends came to 11 bases. Germline values: CDR1 SGHVS, CDR2 FQNEAQ. The chain's CDR3 is CASSSLQYYNSPLHF. In DNA, the CDR3 is TGTGCCAGCAGCTCACTACAGTATTATAATTCACCCCTCCACTTT.

This clonotype has just a few counts. The V gene is TRBV7-2, the J gene TRBJ2-7; unclear D gene. The germline V gene has CDR1 SGHTA and CDR2 FQGNSA. V was pared by 6 bases and J by 3 bases, with 9 bases between. The CDR3 length is 12 residues. CDR3 DNA: TGTGCCAGCAGTAACGACGGCTACGAGCAGTACTTC. Amino acid sequence: CASSNDGYEQYF. Full variable domain (remainder filled in from reference TRBV7-2 and TRBJ2-7): GAGVSQSPSNKVTEKGKDVELRCDPISGHTALYWYRQSLGQGLEFLIYFQGNSAPDKSGLPSDRFSAERTGGSVSTLTIQRTQQEDSAVYLCASSNDGYEQYFGPGTRLTVT.

This clonotype was seen a handful of times. The chain is built from TRBV27 and TRBJ2-1, with 14 bases aligning to TRBD2. From germline, CDR1 is MNHEY and CDR2 SMNVEV (reference sequence). The CDR3 consists of 16 residues. Germline trimming cut 3 bases from V and 7 bases from J; bases unmatched to any gene: 5. As DNA, the CDR3 is TGTGCCAGCAGTTTGGGGACTAGCGGGAGCAGGAATGAGCAGTTCTTC. Its protein is CASSLGTSGSRNEQFF.

This clonotype was counted a few times. The rearrangement links TRBV7-9 to TRBJ1-1; 7 bases align to TRBD1. The V and J ends lost 3 bases and 2 bases, in that order; junction bases with no gene match: 6. Germline V gene data show CDR1 as SEHNR and CDR2 as FQNEAQ (reference sequence). CDR3 length: 15 amino acids. The DNA of the CDR3 is TGTGCCAGCAGCTTGACAGGGTTAGGAAACACTGAAGCTTTCTTT. It specifies CASSLTGLGNTEAFF.

This clonotype was seen a handful of times. The V call is TRBV5-1, the J call TRBJ2-7, with TRBD2 identical over 14 bases. The length of the CDR3 is 21 residues. The V gene end was trimmed by 4 bases and the J gene end by 3 bases; junction bases not matched to a gene: 21. Germline V gene lookup returns CDR1 SGHRS and CDR2 YFSETQ. In nucleotides, the CDR3 is TGCGCCAGCAGCGTCCTTCCCGGGGGACTAGCGGGAGAGGGGGACCTCTACGAGCAGTACTTC. Amino acid sequence: CASSVLPGGLAGEGDLYEQYF.

The chain links TRBV12-3 or TRBV12-4 to TRBJ1-5; D is unresolved. The ends were cut back, 3 bases at V and 3 bases at J, with 6 bases in the middle. The CDR3 is 13 amino acids. Here the CDR3 DNA reads TGTGCCAGCAGTTTCTCGGACAATCAGCCCCAGCATTTT. It translates to CASSFSDNQPQHF.

The chain recombines TRBV12-3 or TRBV12-4 with TRBJ2-3; D is undetermined. The V and J ends lost 8 bases and 6 bases respectively, with 9 bases between them. This CDR3 has 11 amino acids. The CDR3 sequence: CASRREDTQYF. CDR3 nucleotides: TGTGCCAGCCGCCGTGAGGATACGCAGTATTTT.

This clonotype has ten or more counts. V usage is TRBV7-2 and J usage is TRBJ2-3, with D unclear. CDR3 length: 11 residues. Germline lookup yields CDR1 SGHTA and CDR2 FQGNSA. Trimming removed 4 bases at V and 5 bases at J, with 4 bases between. CDR3 bases: TGTGCCAGCAGCTCCCAAGATACGCAGTATTTT. It encodes CASSSQDTQYF.

This clonotype was counted only a few times. CDR3 nucleotides: TGCGCCAGCAGCCAAGATCGCCTTATGAACACTGAAGCTTTCTTT. Protein product: CASSQDRLMNTEAFF. The genes are TRBV4-1 and TRBJ1-1; D unresolved. The germline V gene encodes CDR1 MGHRA and CDR2 YSYEKL. Trimming took 0 bases from V and 0 from J, leaving 8 bases between them. The CDR3 contains 15 residues.

The table lists this clonotype with many counts. This chain links TRBV20-1 with TRBJ2-2; possible D gene TRBD1, 5 bases. V was pared by 3 bases and J by 7 bases, with 18 bases between. The germline gives CDR1 DFQATT, CDR2 SNEGSKA (reference sequence). The CDR3 consists of 15 residues. CDR3 sequence (DNA): TGCAGTGCTAGTGAGAACCCTCTAGGGGTCGGGGAGCTGTTTTTT. This translates into CSASENPLGVGELFF.

The chain is built from TRBV3-1 and TRBJ2-1; a weak D match, TRBD1 (5 bases). V was clipped by 0 bases and J by 7 bases, with 7 bases between them. Germline V lookup: CDR1 LGHDT, CDR2 YNNKEL (reference sequence). This CDR3 has 13 residues. CDR3 region: CASSQEPGNEQFF. Here the CDR3 DNA reads TGTGCCAGCAGCCAAGAGCCAGGGAATGAGCAGTTCTTC.

This clonotype was observed a few times. V is TRBV5-1 and J is TRBJ1-5; D possibly corresponds to TRBD1 (6 bases). Germline V CDR1 and CDR2: SGHRS, YFSETQ. The CDR3 runs 14 residues. Trimming took 1 base from V and 7 from J, leaving 12 bases between them. CDR3 in amino acids: CASSLSGGWQPQHF. DNA of the CDR3: TGCGCCAGCAGCTTGTCGGGGGGCTGGCAGCCCCAGCATTTT.

This sequence joins TRBV20-1 and TRBJ2-1; D might be TRBD2 (5 bases). Trimming shortened V by 6 bases and J by 3 bases, and 12 bases separated the two germline ends. There are 13 residues in the CDR3. Germline loops: CDR1 DFQATT, CDR2 SNEGSKA (reference sequence). The DNA of the CDR3 is TGCAGTGCCCCCCGAGGGAACTACAATGAGCAGTTCTTC. The encoded protein is CSAPRGNYNEQFF.

CDR3 nucleotide sequence: TGTGCCAGCAGCTTCCCCTATGGGAGGGGCGCTCATGAGCAGTTCTTC. The encoded protein is CASSFPYGRGAHEQFF. The chain uses TRBV13 and TRBJ2-1; 7 positions agree with TRBD2. Germline V gene data show CDR1 as PRHDT and CDR2 as FYEKMQ (reference sequence). With 3 bases clipped from V and 8 bases from J, the junction kept 13 bases outside the gene matches. The CDR3 covers 16 residues.

The sample holds a few counts of this clonotype. The gene calls are TRBV12-3 or TRBV12-4 and TRBJ1-1; possible D gene TRBD1, 6 bases. Trimming took off 0 bases at V and 7 bases at J, with 12 bases between the two ends. CDR3 length: 14 residues. The CDR3, as DNA: TGTGCCAGCAGTTTAGCGAGGGGGACCGGTGAAGCTTTCTTT. It yields the protein CASSLARGTGEAFF.

The chain joins TRBV11-2 to TRBJ2-5, with TRBD2 identical over 11 bases. The germline V gene encodes CDR1 SGHAT and CDR2 FQNNGV. This CDR3 has 17 residues. V lost 1 base, J lost 1 base, and 5 bases stayed unmatched. The CDR3 sequence is CASSLGLAGGLQETQYF. The CDR3 DNA sequence: TGTGCCAGCAGCTTAGGTCTAGCGGGGGGTCTCCAAGAGACCCAGTACTTC.

The sample holds a few counts of this clonotype. The genes are TRBV7-9 and TRBJ2-1, with 8 bases that match TRBD1. The CDR3 consists of 15 residues. The junction had 4 bases not matched to a gene; V was cut back by 6 bases and J by 0 bases. The germline CDR1 and CDR2 sequences are SEHNR and FQNEAQ (reference sequence). DNA for the CDR3: TGTGCCAGCAGTTGGACAGGGAGCTCCTACAATGAGCAGTTCTTC. It translates to CASSWTGSSYNEQFF.